Below, 30 T cell receptor beta chains from the same sample are listed, as sequenced in a study of shared clonotypes between healthy human individuals. Produced via immunoSEQ multiplex PCR; TCRdb's table is partial and in-frame only. Altogether 2.5 million or so clones are present, 85% to 95% being singletons, with the ten largest covering 0.14%. The sequenced sample was naive CD4+ T cells sorted from blood. As to subset: CD45RA+ positively selected. The receptors were gathered from a man aged 18 to 30 in good health.

J is TRBJ2-7 and V is TRBV9, with D unresolved. The V gene lost 0 bases and the J gene lost 2 bases, with 12 bases spanning the gap. Germline loops: CDR1 SGDLS, CDR2 YYNGEE. There are 15 residues in the CDR3. The CDR3 region is CASSVASGPAYEQYF. Written as DNA, the CDR3 is TGTGCCAGCAGCGTAGCGTCGGGCCCAGCCTACGAGCAGTACTTC.

The CDR3 loop reads CAWSASPDRSSYEQYF. In DNA, the CDR3 is TGTGCCTGGAGTGCTTCCCCCGACAGGAGCTCCTACGAGCAGTACTTC. The V call is TRBV30, the J call TRBJ2-7, with D possibly matching TRBD1 (6 bases). The germline V and J ends were trimmed by 1 base and 0 bases, with 16 bases remaining between them. Germline loops: CDR1 GTSNPN, CDR2 SVGIG (reference sequence). This CDR3 is 16 amino acids long.

The rearrangement uses TRBV30 and TRBJ1-2; no firm D call. The CDR3 has 11 amino acids. V was cut by 2 bases and J by 8 bases, with 9 bases left in between. CDR1 is GTSNPN, CDR2 SVGIG, per germline (reference sequence). DNA for the CDR3: TGTGCCTGGAGTTCAAAGGGAGGCTACACCTTC. It is translated as CAWSSKGGYTF.

Regarding this clone: The same CDR3 can be traced to other DNA sequences in this sample. This sequence joins TRBV5-1 and TRBJ1-3; D is possibly TRBD1 (5 bases). The length of the CDR3 is 14 residues. Germline V gene data show CDR1 as SGHRS and CDR2 as YFSETQ. V lost 2 bases and J lost 4, with 10 bases in between. The CDR3 is CASSLAGRGNTIYF. The CDR3 bases are TGCGCCAGCAGCTTAGCGGGACGAGGAAACACCATATATTTT.

CDR3 in DNA: TGTGCCAGCAGCTTTACTGGACTAGCTTACGAGCAGTACTTC. It is translated as CASSFTGLAYEQYF. V usage is TRBV7-2 and J usage is TRBJ2-7; 8 bases match TRBD2. CDR3 length: 14 residues. Germline CDR1 SGHTA, CDR2 FQGNSA. The V gene end was trimmed by 3 bases and the J gene end by 4 bases; junction bases not matched to a gene: 5. Complete variable domain (other parts from reference TRBV7-2 and TRBJ2-7): GAGVSQSPSNKVTEKGKDVELRCDPISGHTALYWYRQSLGQGLEFLIYFQGNSAPDKSGLPSDRFSAERTGGSVSTLTIQRTQQEDSAVYLCASSFTGLAYEQYFGPGTRLTVT.

Details on this clone: One base away lies a much larger clone, so this may be a sequencing read error. The same CDR3 arises from other DNA sequences in this sample as well. V usage is TRBV11-3 and J usage is TRBJ2-5; 7 bases fit TRBD1. Trimming removed 3 bases from V and 2 bases from J; junction bases left unmatched: 0. CDR1 is SGHNT, CDR2 YENEEA, per germline. The CDR3 totals 13 residues. The CDR3 nucleotides are TGTGCCAGCAGCTTGGGACAGCAAGAGACCCAGTACTTC. Its protein product is CASSLGQQETQYF.

The CDR3 coding sequence is TGTGCCAGCAGCCGGACTTATAACACCGGGGAGCTGTTTTTT. This gives the protein CASSRTYNTGELFF. The chain combines TRBV7-2 with TRBJ2-2; the D gene is possibly TRBD2 (5 bases). This CDR3 contains 14 residues. The germline V gene has CDR1 SGHTA and CDR2 FQGNSA. V lost 5 bases to trimming and J lost 2 bases, with 9 bases between them.

This chain links TRBV6-1 with TRBJ2-7; TRBD2 is a possible D gene (7 bases). CDR1 MNHNS and CDR2 SASEGT come from the germline V gene. This CDR3 region has 18 residues. V lost 2 bases to trimming and J lost 0 bases, with 20 bases between them. CDR3 amino acids: CASSERNLGGLASYEQYF. CDR3 DNA: TGTGCCAGCAGTGAAAGGAACCTGGGGGGGCTTGCCTCCTACGAGCAGTACTTC.

Concerning this clone: Other DNA sequences in this specimen translate into the identical CDR3. The chain links TRBV18 to TRBJ2-3, with D hard to call. Trimming took off 3 bases at V and 4 bases at J, with 8 bases between the two ends. The CDR3 is 13 residues long. Germline V gene lookup returns CDR1 KGHSH and CDR2 LQKENI. The CDR3, as DNA: TGTGCCAGCTCACCCCCCATTGCAGATACGCAGTATTTT. Translating gives CASSPPIADTQYF.

The chain joins TRBV6-1 to TRBJ2-1; possibly TRBD1 for D (6 bases). CDR1 and CDR2 (germline): MNHNS, SASEGT. The CDR3 runs 14 residues. Trimming cost V 2 bases and J 7 bases, with 12 bases left between them. CDR3 nucleotides: TGTGCCAGCAGTGAAAACAGGGCCCGGAATGAGCAGTTCTTC. Amino acid sequence: CASSENRARNEQFF.

A remark on this clone: Other DNA sequences of this sample code for an identical CDR3. The chain recombines TRBV7-9 with TRBJ2-7; tentative D call: TRBD2 (6 bases). From germline, CDR1 is SEHNR and CDR2 FQNEAQ (reference sequence). The CDR3 sequence is 14 residues long. V was cut by 1 base and J by 1 base, with 8 bases left in between. The chain's CDR3 is CASSLGAGSYEQYF. For the CDR3, the DNA is TGTGCCAGCAGCTTAGGGGCGGGGTCCTACGAGCAGTACTTC.

The V and J genes are TRBV2 and TRBJ2-1; unclear D gene. Germline values: CDR1 SNHLY, CDR2 FYNNEI. The CDR3 contains 13 residues. V was clipped by 7 bases and J by 5 bases, with 12 bases between them. CDR3 in DNA: TGTGCCAGCAAGGAGCGAGAAGACAATGAGCAGTTCTTC. Protein: CASKEREDNEQFF. Using reference TRBV2 and TRBJ2-1 for the parts outside the CDR3, the full variable domain is EPEVTQTPSHQVTQMGQEVILRCVPISNHLYFYWYRQILGQKVEFLVSFYNNEISEKSEIFDDQFSVERPDGSNFTLKIRSTKLEDSAMYFCASKEREDNEQFFGPGTRLTVL.

The V gene is TRBV7-9, the J gene TRBJ1-6, with D uncertain. This CDR3 is 12 amino acids long. The germline gives CDR1 SEHNR, CDR2 FQNEAQ (reference sequence). V was trimmed by 3 bases and J by 8 bases, leaving 5 bases between them. CDR3 loop: CASSLGDSPLHF. CDR3 DNA sequence: TGTGCCAGCAGCTTGGGCGATTCACCCCTCCACTTT.

J is TRBJ2-1 and V is TRBV11-2, with 8 nucleotides matching TRBD1. V lost 5 bases to trimming and J lost 6 bases; unmatched junction nucleotides: 9. The CDR3 consists of 15 residues. Germline CDR1 SGHAT, CDR2 FQNNGV. CDR3 amino acids: CASSLDGTGGNEQFF. CDR3 coding DNA: TGTGCCAGCAGCCTCGACGGGACAGGAGGCAATGAGCAGTTCTTC.

A few counts support this clone. The CDR3 DNA is TGTGCCAGCAATCTACAGGGAATCAATCAGCCCCAGCATTTT. This translates into CASNLQGINQPQHF. The V gene is TRBV2, the J gene TRBJ1-5; TRBD1 is a possible D gene (6 bases). CDR3 length: 14 amino acids. The ends were cut back, 7 bases at V and 3 bases at J, with 13 bases in the middle. Germline V gene lookup returns CDR1 SNHLY and CDR2 FYNNEI.

V and J are TRBV2 and TRBJ1-2; 9 nucleotides align to TRBD1. CDR3 length equals 16 residues. Trimming at V came to 9 bases and at J to 6 bases, leaving 17 bases not matched to a gene. CDR1 SNHLY and CDR2 FYNNEI come from the germline V gene. In DNA, the CDR3 is TGTGCCAGTCCCGCAGGGTTCCTAGGACAGGGGAATGGCTACACCTTC. This translates into CASPAGFLGQGNGYTF.

This sequence joins TRBV19 and TRBJ1-2; 8 nucleotides agree with TRBD1. The CDR3 consists of 17 residues. Germline V gene lookup returns CDR1 LNHDA and CDR2 SQIVND (reference sequence). The J segment lost 0 bases and the V segment lost 4 bases, leaving 10 bases of the junction unmatched. The CDR3 DNA is TGTGCCAGTAGTACCAACAGGGGGGCCGTTACTAACTATGGCTACACCTTC. This sequence encodes CASSTNRGAVTNYGYTF.

This clone has only one observation. The chain has TRBV5-4 and TRBJ2-5, with TRBD1 as a possible D gene (6 bases). The CDR3 length is 14 residues. Germline assignment: CDR1 SGHNT and CDR2 YYREEE (reference sequence). Trimming stripped 2 bases from V and 2 bases from J, with 10 bases between. The CDR3: CASSFGQIQETQYF. The CDR3 DNA is TGTGCCAGCAGCTTCGGACAGATACAAGAGACCCAGTACTTC.

The rearrangement joins TRBV28 to TRBJ1-1; D unresolved. The germline V gene has CDR1 MDHEN and CDR2 SYDVKM. V was cut by 3 bases and J by 3 bases, with 14 bases left in between. The CDR3 length is 15 residues. The CDR3 DNA reads as TGTGCCAGCAGTTTGATACTTTTGAGGGACACTGAAGCTTTCTTT. Translating gives CASSLILLRDTEAFF.

The chain joins TRBV7-9 to TRBJ1-5; TRBD1 is a possible D gene (6 bases). The CDR3 is 13 amino acids. Deletions cut 1 base from V and 10 bases from J, with 11 bases between. CDR1 and CDR2 (germline): SEHNR, FQNEAQ (reference sequence). The CDR3 here is CASSLDGGHPQHF. CDR3 bases: TGTGCCAGCAGCTTAGATGGGGGCCACCCCCAGCATTTT.

The chain uses TRBV30 and TRBJ1-3, with D uncertain. CDR3 length: 11 amino acids. Per the germline V gene, CDR1 is GTSNPN and CDR2 is SVGIG (reference sequence). Trimming took off 2 bases at V and 4 bases at J, with 3 bases between the two ends. CDR3 loop: CAWSHGNTIYF. The CDR3 coding sequence is TGTGCCTGGAGTCACGGAAACACCATATATTTT.

V and J are TRBV25-1 and TRBJ1-2; D remains unclear. The CDR3 is 15 amino acids. V was cut by 6 bases and J by 3 bases, with 17 bases left in between. Germline V lookup: CDR1 MGHDK, CDR2 SYGVNS. CDR3 sequence reads: CASRGDGWFHYGYTF. CDR3 sequence (DNA): TGTGCCAGCAGGGGCGACGGGTGGTTTCACTATGGCTACACCTTC.

The chain has TRBV5-1 and TRBJ1-5; the D is unclear. The CDR3 runs 15 residues. Trimming took off 2 bases at V and 1 base at J, with 10 bases between the two ends. Germline lookup yields CDR1 SGHRS and CDR2 YFSETQ. The CDR3 DNA reads as TGCGCCAGCAGCTTTTCGGGAGAGAGCAATCAGCCCCAGCATTTT. Its protein is CASSFSGESNQPQHF.

As to this clone: Germline and junction disagree at one end, which may indicate a read error. The CDR3 DNA reads TGTGCCTGGAGTGAGGGTAGCGGGGGGGGCCGTTTT. Translating it yields CAWSEGSGGGRF. The J gene is TRBJ2-3, the V gene TRBV30; TRBD2 matches at 11 bases. CDR1 and CDR2 from the germline V gene are GTSNPN and SVGIG (reference sequence). The length of the CDR3 is 12 residues.

The gene calls are TRBV5-6 and TRBJ2-7; D is perhaps TRBD2 (6 bases). Germline V lookup: CDR1 SGHDT, CDR2 YYEEEE. This CDR3 has 13 residues. V was clipped by 0 bases and J by 4 bases, with 8 bases between them. The CDR3 sequence is CASSLGLVYEQYF. The CDR3 DNA reads as TGTGCCAGCAGCTTGGGACTAGTTTACGAGCAGTACTTC.

The rearrangement uses TRBV10-1 and TRBJ2-5, with D unresolved. CDR1 is WNHNN, CDR2 SYGVQD, per germline (reference sequence). The V and J ends lost 2 bases and 1 base respectively, with 11 bases between them. The CDR3 extends over 15 amino acids. CDR3: CASSEIVWIQETQYF. Written as DNA, the CDR3 is TGCGCCAGCAGTGAGATAGTATGGATCCAAGAGACCCAGTACTTC.

This clone was detected once. In nucleotides, the CDR3 is TGTGCCCGGACCGGGACGCCCGGCTCTGGAAACACCATATATTTT. Translating it yields CARTGTPGSGNTIYF. This rearrangement joins TRBV30 to TRBJ1-3; D is perhaps TRBD1 (5 bases). CDR1 is GTSNPN, CDR2 SVGIG, per germline (reference sequence). CDR3 size: 15 residues. The ends were cut back, 8 bases at V and 0 bases at J, with 17 bases in the middle.

DNA for the CDR3: TGTGCCTGGACTGGAGGGGGCTCGTATAATTCACCCCTCCACTTT. Translation: CAWTGGGSYNSPLHF. This sequence joins TRBV30 and TRBJ1-6, with TRBD1 matching over 7 bases. Germline CDR1 reads GTSNPN; CDR2 reads SVGIG (reference sequence). The ends lost 4 bases at V and 4 bases at J; junction bases unmatched: 7. CDR3 size: 15 residues. The variable domain in full, with the rest retrieved from reference TRBV30 and TRBJ1-6, is SQTIHQWPATLVQPVGSPLSLECTVEGTSNPNLYWYRQAAGRGLQLLFYSVGIGQISSEVPQNLSASRPQDRQFILSSKKLLLSDSGFYLCAWTGGGSYNSPLHFGNGTRLTVT.

The V call is TRBV2, the J call TRBJ1-3; no clear D. The V gene lost 8 bases and the J gene lost 7 bases, with 12 bases spanning the gap. Germline CDR1 reads SNHLY; CDR2 reads FYNNEI. The CDR3 loop spans 12 amino acids. The CDR3 is CASANLANTIYF. The CDR3 DNA is TGTGCCAGCGCCAATCTCGCCAACACCATATATTTT.

This clone was seen a single time. This chain links TRBV9 with TRBJ1-1; D might be TRBD1 (5 bases). The CDR3 is made up of 16 amino acids. The germline CDR1 and CDR2 sequences are SGDLS and YYNGEE. V was cut by 4 bases and J by 2 bases, with 18 bases left in between. CDR3: CASSPWGIGANTEAFF. The CDR3 DNA reads TGTGCCAGCAGCCCATGGGGGATCGGGGCCAACACTGAAGCTTTCTTT.